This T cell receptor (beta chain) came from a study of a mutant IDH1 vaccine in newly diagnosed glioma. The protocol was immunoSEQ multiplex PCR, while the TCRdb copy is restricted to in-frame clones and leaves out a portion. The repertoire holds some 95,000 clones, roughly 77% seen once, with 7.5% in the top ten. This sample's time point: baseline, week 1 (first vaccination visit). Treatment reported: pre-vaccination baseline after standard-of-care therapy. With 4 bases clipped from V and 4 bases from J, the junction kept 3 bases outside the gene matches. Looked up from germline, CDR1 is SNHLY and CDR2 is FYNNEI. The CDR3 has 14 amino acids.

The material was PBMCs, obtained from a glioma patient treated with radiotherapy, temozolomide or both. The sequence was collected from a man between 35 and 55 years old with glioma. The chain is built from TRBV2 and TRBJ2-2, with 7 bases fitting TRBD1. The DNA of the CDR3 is TGTGCCAGCAGTGCACAGGGGCTCACCGGGGAGCTGTTTTTT. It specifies CASSAQGLTGELFF. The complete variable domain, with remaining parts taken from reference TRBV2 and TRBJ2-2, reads EPEVTQTPSHQVTQMGQEVILRCVPISNHLYFYWYRQILGQKVEFLVSFYNNEISEKSEIFDDQFSVERPDGSNFTLKIRSTKLEDSAMYFCASSAQGLTGELFFGEGSRLTVL.